This entry concerns a single T cell receptor (beta chain). Its antigen is not known. Stated treatment: approximately nine-day PBMC culture with coronavirus spike peptide pools or control peptides (ViraFEST assay). Peptide pool stimulation in ViraFEST expanded antigen-specific T cells, whose TCRs were then sequenced. This CDR3 region has 14 residues. V lost 4 bases and J 2 bases, leaving 12 bases between the germline ends. The V gene's germline CDR1 is SGHRS and CDR2 YFSETQ. The data were taken from a study of vaccination and CD4 T cells after COVID-19. Study summary: Researchers treated cells with overlapping spike peptides taken from SARS-CoV-2, HCoV-NL63, HCoV-OC43 and HCoV-229E.

The Oncomine TCR Beta short-read assay sequenced DNA from cultured CD4+ T cells. A single record per CDR3 protein comes from TCRdb applying MiXCR to the PCR reads. The sample holds fewer than 15,000 distinct CDR3 sequences, approximately 55% seen once. The TCR originated in a human donor who had recovered from COVID-19. The chain is built from TRBV5-1 and TRBJ1-2; D uncertain. Sequenced: CD4+ T cells from blood, cultured in vitro. CDR3 nucleotide sequence: TGCGCCAGCAGCGCGACGGCCACGAACTATGGCTACACCTTC. Protein product: CASSATATNYGYTF.